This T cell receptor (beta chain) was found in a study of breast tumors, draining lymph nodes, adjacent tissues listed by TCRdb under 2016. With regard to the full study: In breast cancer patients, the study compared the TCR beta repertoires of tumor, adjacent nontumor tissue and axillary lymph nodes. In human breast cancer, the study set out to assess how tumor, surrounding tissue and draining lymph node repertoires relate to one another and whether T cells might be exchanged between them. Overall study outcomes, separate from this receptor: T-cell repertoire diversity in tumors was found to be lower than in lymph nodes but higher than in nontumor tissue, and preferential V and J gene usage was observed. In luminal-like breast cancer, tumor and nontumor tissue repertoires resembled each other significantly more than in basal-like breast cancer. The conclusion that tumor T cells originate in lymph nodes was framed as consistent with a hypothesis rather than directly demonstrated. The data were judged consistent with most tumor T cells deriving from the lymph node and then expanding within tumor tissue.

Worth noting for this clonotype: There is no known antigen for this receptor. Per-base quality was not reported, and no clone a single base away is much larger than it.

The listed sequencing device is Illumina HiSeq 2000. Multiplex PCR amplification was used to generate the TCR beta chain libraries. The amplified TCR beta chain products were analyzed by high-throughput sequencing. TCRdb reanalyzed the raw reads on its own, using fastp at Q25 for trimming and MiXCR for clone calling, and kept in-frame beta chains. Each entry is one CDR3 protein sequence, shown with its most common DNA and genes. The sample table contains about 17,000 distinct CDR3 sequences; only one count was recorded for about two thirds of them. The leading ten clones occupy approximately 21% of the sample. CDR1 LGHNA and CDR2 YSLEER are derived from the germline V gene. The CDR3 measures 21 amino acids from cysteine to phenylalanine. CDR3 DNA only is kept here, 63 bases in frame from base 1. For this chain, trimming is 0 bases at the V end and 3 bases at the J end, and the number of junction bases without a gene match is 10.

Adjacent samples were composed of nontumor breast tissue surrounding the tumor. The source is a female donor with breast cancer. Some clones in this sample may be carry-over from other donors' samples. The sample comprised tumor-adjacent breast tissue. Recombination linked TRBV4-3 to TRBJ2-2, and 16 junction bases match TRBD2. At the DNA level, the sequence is TGCGCCAGCAGCCAAGATCTTACGGGACTAGCGGGGGGGACGGACACCGGGGAGCTGTTTTTT. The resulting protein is CASSQDLTGLAGGTDTGELFF.